This entry describes one T cell receptor (beta chain). Antigen unknown. The sample comes from a study of beta chain features in type 1 diabetes. General study findings and limits: Shorter TCRB CDR3s, moderately but significantly so, marked every one of the four CD4+ subsets in Type 1 diabetes patients. Junctions at VDJ sites from type 1 diabetes patients had fewer insertions and more deletions.

There are 13 residues in the CDR3. Germline V gene sequence: CDR1 PRHDT, CDR2 FYEKMQ (reference sequence). V dropped 2 bases and J dropped 0 bases, with 3 bases sitting between them. Blood was drawn once from each donor into heparinised tubes. The draws averaged around 120 mL. Based on CD45RO/CCR7/CD25/CD127/CD95/CD27, CD4+ regulatory, stem cell-like memory, naive and central memory cells were sorted. The entirety of the isolated RNA underwent reverse transcription, so expressed TCRB transcripts were sequenced. About 3.57 million reads were obtained on average from naive, central memory and regulatory T cell samples. Sequencing used immunoSEQ multiplex PCR; TCRdb keeps in-frame clones, though not all of them. The repertoire holds around 120,000 clones, 15% to 20% seen once, with 2.6% in the top ten.

The rearrangement joins TRBV13 to TRBJ2-3; D not certain. The receptor comes from a man aged 18 to 35 with type 1 diabetes. The sequenced material came from central memory CD4+ T cells from blood. The CDR3 sequence: CASSLRSTDTQYF. The CDR3 DNA is TGTGCCAGCAGCTTAAGAAGCACAGATACGCAGTATTTT.